The 19 T cell receptor beta chains in this list originate from one sample, sequenced in a study of beta chain features in type 1 diabetes. Reverse transcribing all isolated RNA meant expressed TCRB transcripts were sequenced. Assay: immunoSEQ multiplex PCR; the TCRdb copy retains only in-frame clones and omits some. This table holds more than 300,000 clones, about a tenth found once. Findings and caveats of the study: All four CD4+ subsets from Type 1 diabetes patients carried moderately but significantly shorter TCRB CDR3s.

Their target antigens are unknown. The sample comprised central memory CD4+ T cells from blood. The receptors shown here come from a man aged 25 to 45 with type 1 diabetes.

The chain combines TRBV28 with TRBJ1-2; TRBD1 matches 7 bases. The CDR3 has 14 residues. Looked up from germline, CDR1 is MDHEN and CDR2 is SYDVKM. V trimming: 9 bases; J trimming: 4 bases; junction bases outside the gene matches: 11. CDR3 sequence reads: CASGVGQDSYGYTF. CDR3 DNA: TGTGCCAGTGGGGTAGGACAGGACTCCTATGGCTACACCTTC.

This clone has only a few counts. V usage is TRBV6-5 and J usage is TRBJ1-2; 8 nucleotides agree with TRBD1. There are 14 residues in the CDR3. Germline CDR1 MNHEY, CDR2 SVGAGI. V shed 5 bases, J shed 4 bases, and the junction held 6 bases outside the gene matches. In DNA, the CDR3 is TGTGCCAGCAGTGTCGTAGACAGGGGCTATGGCTACACCTTC. Its protein product is CASSVVDRGYGYTF.

V gene TRBV5-6 combines with J gene TRBJ1-1; TRBD1 might be the D (5 bases). This CDR3 comprises 15 residues. Germline V gene data show CDR1 as SGHDT and CDR2 as YYEEEE. V was pared by 3 bases and J by 1 base, with 13 bases between. The CDR3 nucleotides read TGTGCCAGCAGCTCCCTTCTGACAGCGAACACTGAAGCTTTCTTT. Amino acid sequence: CASSSLLTANTEAFF.

This clone was counted between two and nine times. The chain combines TRBV10-3 with TRBJ2-3; D is unclear. Deletions cut 10 bases from V and 4 bases from J, with 15 bases between. The CDR3 is 13 residues long. The germline V gene encodes CDR1 ENHRY and CDR2 SYGVKD. For the CDR3, the DNA is TGTGCCACCTCCGGGCAGCAGGCAGATACGCAGTATTTT. As protein: CATSGQQADTQYF.

This clone was counted between two and nine times. The rearrangement uses TRBV27 and TRBJ2-7; a possible D gene is TRBD1 (6 bases). This CDR3 has 12 amino acids. Trimming removed 5 bases from V and 4 bases from J, with 9 bases in between. Looked up from germline, CDR1 is MNHEY and CDR2 is SMNVEV (reference sequence). For the CDR3, the DNA is TGTGCCAGCAGTGAACAGGGTTACGAGCAGTACTTC. It is translated as CASSEQGYEQYF.

The chain links TRBV7-2 to TRBJ1-5, with 9 bases aligning to TRBD1. This CDR3 is built from 15 residues. Losses at the gene ends were 4 bases for V and 7 bases for J; bases not matched to a gene: 8. Germline V gene lookup returns CDR1 SGHTA and CDR2 FQGNSA. The CDR3 loop is CASSSRGGQGQPQHF. The CDR3, as DNA: TGTGCCAGCAGCTCCAGGGGTGGACAGGGGCAGCCCCAGCATTTT.

This clone occurred a few times. J is TRBJ2-1 and V is TRBV7-8, with TRBD1 matching 7 bases. Germline CDR1 and CDR2: SGHVS and FQNEAQ. The J segment lost 9 bases and the V segment lost 4 bases, leaving 15 bases of the junction unmatched. The CDR3 sequence is 16 residues long. In DNA, the CDR3 is TGTGCCAGCAGCTGGACCACCGGGACAGCCCCGAGTGAGCAGTTCTTC. Its translation: CASSWTTGTAPSEQFF.

The V and J genes are TRBV30 and TRBJ1-1, with 7 bases fitting TRBD1. V was pared by 1 base and J by 5 bases, with 10 bases of the junction left unmatched. Per germline, CDR1 GTSNPN and CDR2 SVGIG (reference sequence). The CDR3 is made up of 15 amino acids. The CDR3 region is CAWSGGLGQRTEAFF. As DNA, the CDR3 is TGTGCCTGGAGTGGGGGGTTGGGACAGCGGACTGAAGCTTTCTTT.

A few counts support this clone. The junction does not match germline at one end; this may be a read error. The chain uses TRBV15 and TRBJ2-3, with D possibly matching TRBD1 (6 bases). The CDR3 has 14 residues. Per the germline V gene, CDR1 is LNHNV and CDR2 is YYDKDF (reference sequence). The CDR3 region is CATRRAGVSDTQYF. DNA of the CDR3: TGTGCCACCCGCAGGGCAGGGGTTTCAGATACGCAGTATTTT. Combining the CDR3 with reference TRBV15 and TRBJ2-3 gives the whole variable domain DAMVIQNPRYQVTQFGKPVTLSCSQTLNHNVMYWYQQKSSQAPKLLFHYYDKDFNNEADTPDNFQSRRPNTSFCFLDIRSPGLGDTAMYLCATRRAGVSDTQYFGPGTRLTVL.

The genes are TRBV27 and TRBJ1-2; tentatively, D is TRBD1 (5 bases). CDR1 MNHEY and CDR2 SMNVEV come from the germline V gene (reference sequence). This CDR3 has 13 residues. V lost 6 bases and J 5 bases, leaving 13 bases between the germline ends. Here the CDR3 reads CASSHDRAYGYTF. In DNA, the CDR3 is TGTGCCAGCAGCCACGACAGAGCGTATGGCTACACCTTC.

This clone has only a few counts. The chain combines TRBV11-2 with TRBJ2-7; the D is unclear. V was clipped by 1 base and J by 2 bases, with 6 bases between them. The CDR3 contains 13 residues. Germline V gene data show CDR1 as SGHAT and CDR2 as FQNNGV. CDR3 protein: CASSLVSTYEQYF. The CDR3 bases are TGTGCCAGCAGCTTAGTCAGTACCTACGAGCAGTACTTC.

This sequence joins TRBV21-1 and TRBJ2-1; TRBD1, as called in the table, went unchecked against the DNA. TRBV21-1 is a recognized pseudogene. The CDR3 sequence is 14 residues long. CDR3 nucleotides: TGTGCCAGCACCGTCTTAGGGGCCTACAATGAGCAGTTCTTC. It translates to CASTVLGAYNEQFF.

This clone was observed at least ten times. This chain uses TRBV2 with TRBJ1-4; D remains ambiguous. Germline V gene lookup returns CDR1 SNHLY and CDR2 FYNNEI. The CDR3 loop spans 13 amino acids. Trimming took 3 bases from V and 10 from J, leaving 12 bases between them. This CDR3 reads CASSDKAPRKLFF. The CDR3, as DNA: TGTGCCAGCAGTGACAAGGCTCCTAGAAAACTGTTTTTT.

This clone was detected only a few times. J is TRBJ1-2 and V is TRBV25-1, with D possibly being TRBD1 (5 bases). The CDR3 covers 14 residues. V lost 4 bases and J lost 3, with 12 bases in between. The germline gives CDR1 MGHDK, CDR2 SYGVNS. Here the CDR3 reads CASSAGHRDYGYTF. As DNA, the CDR3 is TGTGCCAGCAGTGCGGGGCACCGGGACTATGGCTACACCTTC.

This clone appeared a few times. The chain's CDR3 is CAWSVSGDSYEQYF. CDR3 nucleotide sequence: TGTGCCTGGAGTGTATCGGGGGACAGCTACGAGCAGTACTTC. The chain uses TRBV30 and TRBJ2-7, with D maybe TRBD1 (7 bases). The CDR3 is made up of 14 amino acids. Germline CDR1 and CDR2: GTSNPN and SVGIG (reference sequence). Trimming shortened V by 0 bases and J by 3 bases, and 12 bases separated the two germline ends.

CDR3 bases: TGTGCCAGCAGTGGGACAGAAAAGCGCGGCTACACCTTC. This sequence encodes CASSGTEKRGYTF. The V gene is TRBV6-1, the J gene TRBJ1-2, with a weak D call TRBD1 (6 bases). The CDR3 length is 13 residues. Germline V gene data show CDR1 as MNHNS and CDR2 as SASEGT. Between the trimmed V and J ends, which lost 4 bases and 8 bases, there was a span of 14 bases.

This clone came up many times. J is TRBJ1-4 and V is TRBV6-6, with a weak D call TRBD1 (5 bases). V dropped 4 bases and J dropped 5 bases, with 14 bases sitting between them. The CDR3 loop spans 15 amino acids. Germline assignment: CDR1 MNHNY and CDR2 SVGAGI (reference sequence). The CDR3 bases are TGTGCCAGCAGTTCCGCTGACAGTTCCAATGAAAAACTGTTTTTT. The encoded protein is CASSSADSSNEKLFF.

J is TRBJ2-1 and V is TRBV10-2, with 7 bases identical to TRBD1. This CDR3 contains 13 residues. Germline V lookup: CDR1 WSHSY, CDR2 SAAADI. The V and J ends lost 4 bases and 9 bases, in that order; junction bases with no gene match: 6. CDR3 sequence: CASSVSTGTEQFF. CDR3 sequence (DNA): TGCGCCAGCAGTGTATCGACAGGGACTGAGCAGTTCTTC.

The V and J genes are TRBV7-2 and TRBJ2-1; no clear D gene. The ends were cut back, 3 bases at V and 6 bases at J, with 9 bases in the middle. The CDR3 covers 13 residues. CDR1 and CDR2 from the germline V gene are SGHTA and FQGNSA. CDR3 coding DNA: TGTGCCAGCAGCTTTTATATTTCCAATGAGCAGTTCTTC. Its protein is CASSFYISNEQFF. Full variable domain (outside the CDR3, taken from reference TRBV7-2 and TRBJ2-1): GAGVSQSPSNKVTEKGKDVELRCDPISGHTALYWYRQSLGQGLEFLIYFQGNSAPDKSGLPSDRFSAERTGGSVSTLTIQRTQQEDSAVYLCASSFYISNEQFFGPGTRLTVL.